Listed below are T cell receptor beta chains from one sample, sequenced in a study of blood T cell repertoires in COVID-19. Repertoires were generated with immunoSEQ multiplex PCR, while TCRdb's copy carries only in-frame clones and drops some. The sample has about 280,000 clones, approximately 85% seen once. The sequenced sample consisted of peripheral blood. These TCRs come from a man aged 45-60 years with active or convalescent COVID-19. The CDR3 runs from the conserved cysteine through the conserved F or W.

v_gene	j_gene	CDR3aa
TRBV2	TRBJ1-5	CASSEWSSNQPQHF
TRBV18	TRBJ2-5	CASSPRTSGTQETQYF
TRBV5-6	TRBJ2-5	CASSVWGQALQETQYF
TRBV5-6	TRBJ1-1	CASSPGTGFMNTEAFF
TRBV6-1	TRBJ1-5	CASRGPGLDQPQHF
TRBV11-2	TRBJ1-2	CASRPTGGANYGYTF
TRBV5-1	TRBJ2-1	CASSPDGQSSYNEQFF
TRBV6-4	TRBJ2-1	CASSVEAGANNEQFF
TRBV7-3	TRBJ2-3	CASSRKGGSAADTQYF
TRBV5-4	TRBJ2-1	CASSLGLAVYNEQFF
TRBV4-3	TRBJ1-4	CASSQGQGNEKLFF
TRBV6-6	TRBJ1-3	CASSHRGPGNTIYF
TRBV6-2/TRBV6-3	TRBJ2-2	CASSRPGQGRTGELFF
TRBV10-3	TRBJ1-2	CASRMMGQGHGYTF
TRBV5-1	TRBJ1-6	CASSYGTDSSPLHF
TRBV30	TRBJ1-1	CAWIPGGTEAFF
TRBV6-5	TRBJ2-7	CASRGGTGGYEQYF
TRBV21-1	TRBJ1-2	CARRWGHEGYGYTF
TRBV19	TRBJ2-3	CASSLGLVRGTDTQYF
TRBV27	TRBJ2-7	CASSLTAGEWYEQYF
TRBV27	TRBJ2-1	CAQQPPGEYNEQFF
TRBV5-1	TRBJ2-7	CASSLEGAPENEQYF
TRBV11-2	TRBJ2-6	CASSLSGVSGANVLTF
TRBV28	TRBJ1-4	CAIRGSTNEKLFF
TRBV7-2	TRBJ2-6	CASQGAMVANVLTF
TRBV3-1/TRBV3-2	TRBJ1-3	CASSQQGLSGNTIYF
TRBV5-8	TRBJ2-3	CATGGGGSDTQYF
TRBV12-5	TRBJ1-1	CASGQQGFTEAFF
TRBV5-1	TRBJ2-7	CASSLGYNEQYF
TRBV4-3	TRBJ2-7	CASSQDRASGSLEQYF
TRBV19	TRBJ1-1	CASSMRSYTEAFF